The 7 T cell receptor beta chains below come from one sample, sequenced in a study of blood T cell repertoires in COVID-19. The table came from immunoSEQ multiplex PCR; TCRdb's copy has only in-frame clones and leaves some out. The repertoire consists of 35,000 to 45,000 clones, with around four fifths occurring once and the leading ten covering roughly an eighth. The sample was peripheral blood. The source is a human donor in a cohort sampled during active COVID-19.

The CDR3 sequence is CASSELASGGANEQFF. The DNA for the CDR3 is TGTGCCAGCAGTGAATTGGCTAGCGGGGGGGCGAATGAGCAGTTCTTC. The chain combines TRBV2 with TRBJ2-1; 12 positions agree with TRBD2. This CDR3 is 16 amino acids long. J gave up 7 bases and V 2 bases, and 6 bases lay outside the gene matches. Germline loops: CDR1 SNHLY, CDR2 FYNNEI.

The rearrangement uses TRBV30 and TRBJ2-6, with D possibly TRBD1 on 6 matching bases. Germline V CDR1 and CDR2: GTSNPN, SVGIG (reference sequence). V was trimmed by 5 bases and J by 4 bases, leaving 12 bases between them. This CDR3 has 14 residues. The DNA for the CDR3 is TGTGCCTGGTCAACAGGGCTAGGGGCCAACGTCCTGACTTTC. It yields the protein CAWSTGLGANVLTF.

The chain links TRBV27 to TRBJ2-4, with TRBD1 as a possible D gene (5 bases). The V and J ends lost 10 bases and 7 bases respectively, with 17 bases between them. The CDR3 has 13 amino acids. CDR1 and CDR2 from the germline V gene are MNHEY and SMNVEV (reference sequence). The CDR3: CANTTECDNIQYF. CDR3 in DNA: TGTGCCAATACGACAGAGTGCGACAACATTCAGTACTTC.

This chain uses TRBV30 with TRBJ1-4, with D perhaps matching TRBD1 (5 bases). CDR3 length: 16 amino acids. V was pared by 0 bases and J by 3 bases, with 14 bases between. Germline loops: CDR1 GTSNPN, CDR2 SVGIG (reference sequence). CDR3 in DNA: TGTGCCTGGAGTGTACGAAGGGGTTGGGCTAATGAAAAACTGTTTTTT. This encodes CAWSVRRGWANEKLFF.

V and J are TRBV7-9 and TRBJ2-5; TRBD1 matches at 7 bases. V trimming: 0 bases; J trimming: 4 bases; junction bases outside the gene matches: 2. The germline gives CDR1 SEHNR, CDR2 FQNEAQ (reference sequence). The CDR3 sequence is 14 residues long. This CDR3 reads CASSLARGLETQYF. The CDR3 DNA sequence: TGTGCCAGCAGCTTAGCAAGGGGGCTAGAGACCCAGTACTTC.

This sequence joins TRBV5-6 and TRBJ2-3; D is unclear. Germline V lookup: CDR1 SGHDT, CDR2 YYEEEE. The CDR3 extends over 11 amino acids. V lost 2 bases to trimming and J lost 6 bases, with 4 bases between them. The CDR3 DNA reads as TGTGCCAGCAGCTTTCTTGATACGCAGTATTTT. This sequence encodes CASSFLDTQYF.

The rearrangement uses TRBV28 and TRBJ1-2; TRBD1 might be the D (6 bases). This CDR3 is built from 13 residues. The germline V gene encodes CDR1 MDHEN and CDR2 SYDVKM. V lost 5 bases, J lost 2 bases, and 9 bases lay in between. Here the CDR3 reads CASSLGQNYGYTF. CDR3 coding DNA: TGTGCCAGCAGTCTTGGACAGAACTATGGCTACACCTTC.